This entry concerns a single T cell receptor (beta chain). This sample stems from a study of blood T cell repertoires in COVID-19. Clones were read by immunoSEQ multiplex PCR, and TCRdb kept only the in-frame ones, dropping some. Of 200,000 to 300,000 clones listed, around nine tenths are singletons. Trimming removed 5 bases from V and 2 bases from J; junction bases left unmatched: 7. From germline, CDR1 is SGHVS and CDR2 FNYEAQ. The CDR3 sequence is 15 residues long. The sequence derives from a woman aged 40 to 50 who had recovered from COVID-19. This sequence joins TRBV7-6 and TRBJ2-7; TRBD1 matches 9 bases. The sample taken for sequencing was peripheral blood. Here the CDR3 reads CASSQPQGATYEQYF. DNA of the CDR3: TGTGCCAGCAGCCAACCACAGGGGGCCACCTACGAGCAGTACTTC.